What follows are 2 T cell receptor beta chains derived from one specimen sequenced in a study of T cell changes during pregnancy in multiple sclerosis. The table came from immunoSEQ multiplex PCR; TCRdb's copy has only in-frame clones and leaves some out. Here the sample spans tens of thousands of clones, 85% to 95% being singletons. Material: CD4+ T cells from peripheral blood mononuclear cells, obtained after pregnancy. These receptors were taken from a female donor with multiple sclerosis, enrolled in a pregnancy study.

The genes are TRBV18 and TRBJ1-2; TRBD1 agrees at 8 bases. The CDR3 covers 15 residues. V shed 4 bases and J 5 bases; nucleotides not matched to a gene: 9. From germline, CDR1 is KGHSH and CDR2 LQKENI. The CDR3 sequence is CASSLGTGGPYGYTF. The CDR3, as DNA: TGTGCCAGCTCACTTGGGACAGGCGGACCGTATGGCTACACCTTC.

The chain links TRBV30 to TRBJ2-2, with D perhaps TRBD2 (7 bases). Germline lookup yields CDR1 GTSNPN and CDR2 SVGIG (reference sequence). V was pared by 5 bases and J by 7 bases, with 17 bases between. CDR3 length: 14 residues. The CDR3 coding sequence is TGTGCCTGGGGGTGGGGGGGCTTCGGCGGGGAGCTGTTTTTT. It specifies CAWGWGGFGGELFF.